This T cell receptor (beta chain) was captured by sequencing in a study of T and B cells in COVID-19 patients. Study as a whole: COVID-19 patients gave peripheral blood either during active infection or after recovery. Recovered patients mostly had mild to moderate COVID-19 managed as outpatients.

Each TRB amplification used roughly 230-550 ng of genomic DNA from blood. The trim removed 6 bases at V and 4 bases at J, leaving 7 bases unmatched. Germline V lookup: CDR1 SGHRS, CDR2 YFSETQ. The CDR3 totals 14 residues. TRB rearrangements were amplified by multiplex PCR with BIOMED2 TRB-A/B primers. MiXCR was run by TCRdb on the multiplex PCR reads, yielding one entry per CDR3 protein. The sample contains around 20,000 distinct CDR3 sequences, around 30% of which appear only once. The chain links TRBV5-1 to TRBJ1-1; 9 nucleotides match TRBD1. This receptor was obtained from a human donor who had recovered from COVID-19. The sequenced sample was blood. CDR3 bases: TGCGCCAGCACACAGGGGGCAGGGGGCACTGAAGCTTTCTTT. Translated, it gives CASTQGAGGTEAFF.